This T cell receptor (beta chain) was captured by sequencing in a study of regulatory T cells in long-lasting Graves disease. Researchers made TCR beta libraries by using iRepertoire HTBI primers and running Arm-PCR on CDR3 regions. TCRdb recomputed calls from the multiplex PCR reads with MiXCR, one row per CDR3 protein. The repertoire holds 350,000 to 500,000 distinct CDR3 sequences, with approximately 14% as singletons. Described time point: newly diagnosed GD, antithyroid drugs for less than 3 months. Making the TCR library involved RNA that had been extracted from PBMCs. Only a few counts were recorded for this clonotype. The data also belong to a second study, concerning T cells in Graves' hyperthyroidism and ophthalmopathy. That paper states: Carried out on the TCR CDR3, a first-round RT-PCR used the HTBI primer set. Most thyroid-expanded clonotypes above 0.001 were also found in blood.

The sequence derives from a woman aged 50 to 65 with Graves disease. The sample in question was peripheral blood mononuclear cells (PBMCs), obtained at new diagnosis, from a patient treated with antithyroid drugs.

As DNA, the CDR3 is TGTGCCAGCAGCCCAACGACAGCTAATGAAAAACTGTTTTTT. Translated: CASSPTTANEKLFF. The chain combines TRBV9 with TRBJ1-4; TRBD1 is a possible D gene (5 bases). The CDR3 covers 14 residues. The ends were cut back, 4 bases at V and 3 bases at J, with 10 bases in the middle. From germline, CDR1 is SGDLS and CDR2 YYNGEE.